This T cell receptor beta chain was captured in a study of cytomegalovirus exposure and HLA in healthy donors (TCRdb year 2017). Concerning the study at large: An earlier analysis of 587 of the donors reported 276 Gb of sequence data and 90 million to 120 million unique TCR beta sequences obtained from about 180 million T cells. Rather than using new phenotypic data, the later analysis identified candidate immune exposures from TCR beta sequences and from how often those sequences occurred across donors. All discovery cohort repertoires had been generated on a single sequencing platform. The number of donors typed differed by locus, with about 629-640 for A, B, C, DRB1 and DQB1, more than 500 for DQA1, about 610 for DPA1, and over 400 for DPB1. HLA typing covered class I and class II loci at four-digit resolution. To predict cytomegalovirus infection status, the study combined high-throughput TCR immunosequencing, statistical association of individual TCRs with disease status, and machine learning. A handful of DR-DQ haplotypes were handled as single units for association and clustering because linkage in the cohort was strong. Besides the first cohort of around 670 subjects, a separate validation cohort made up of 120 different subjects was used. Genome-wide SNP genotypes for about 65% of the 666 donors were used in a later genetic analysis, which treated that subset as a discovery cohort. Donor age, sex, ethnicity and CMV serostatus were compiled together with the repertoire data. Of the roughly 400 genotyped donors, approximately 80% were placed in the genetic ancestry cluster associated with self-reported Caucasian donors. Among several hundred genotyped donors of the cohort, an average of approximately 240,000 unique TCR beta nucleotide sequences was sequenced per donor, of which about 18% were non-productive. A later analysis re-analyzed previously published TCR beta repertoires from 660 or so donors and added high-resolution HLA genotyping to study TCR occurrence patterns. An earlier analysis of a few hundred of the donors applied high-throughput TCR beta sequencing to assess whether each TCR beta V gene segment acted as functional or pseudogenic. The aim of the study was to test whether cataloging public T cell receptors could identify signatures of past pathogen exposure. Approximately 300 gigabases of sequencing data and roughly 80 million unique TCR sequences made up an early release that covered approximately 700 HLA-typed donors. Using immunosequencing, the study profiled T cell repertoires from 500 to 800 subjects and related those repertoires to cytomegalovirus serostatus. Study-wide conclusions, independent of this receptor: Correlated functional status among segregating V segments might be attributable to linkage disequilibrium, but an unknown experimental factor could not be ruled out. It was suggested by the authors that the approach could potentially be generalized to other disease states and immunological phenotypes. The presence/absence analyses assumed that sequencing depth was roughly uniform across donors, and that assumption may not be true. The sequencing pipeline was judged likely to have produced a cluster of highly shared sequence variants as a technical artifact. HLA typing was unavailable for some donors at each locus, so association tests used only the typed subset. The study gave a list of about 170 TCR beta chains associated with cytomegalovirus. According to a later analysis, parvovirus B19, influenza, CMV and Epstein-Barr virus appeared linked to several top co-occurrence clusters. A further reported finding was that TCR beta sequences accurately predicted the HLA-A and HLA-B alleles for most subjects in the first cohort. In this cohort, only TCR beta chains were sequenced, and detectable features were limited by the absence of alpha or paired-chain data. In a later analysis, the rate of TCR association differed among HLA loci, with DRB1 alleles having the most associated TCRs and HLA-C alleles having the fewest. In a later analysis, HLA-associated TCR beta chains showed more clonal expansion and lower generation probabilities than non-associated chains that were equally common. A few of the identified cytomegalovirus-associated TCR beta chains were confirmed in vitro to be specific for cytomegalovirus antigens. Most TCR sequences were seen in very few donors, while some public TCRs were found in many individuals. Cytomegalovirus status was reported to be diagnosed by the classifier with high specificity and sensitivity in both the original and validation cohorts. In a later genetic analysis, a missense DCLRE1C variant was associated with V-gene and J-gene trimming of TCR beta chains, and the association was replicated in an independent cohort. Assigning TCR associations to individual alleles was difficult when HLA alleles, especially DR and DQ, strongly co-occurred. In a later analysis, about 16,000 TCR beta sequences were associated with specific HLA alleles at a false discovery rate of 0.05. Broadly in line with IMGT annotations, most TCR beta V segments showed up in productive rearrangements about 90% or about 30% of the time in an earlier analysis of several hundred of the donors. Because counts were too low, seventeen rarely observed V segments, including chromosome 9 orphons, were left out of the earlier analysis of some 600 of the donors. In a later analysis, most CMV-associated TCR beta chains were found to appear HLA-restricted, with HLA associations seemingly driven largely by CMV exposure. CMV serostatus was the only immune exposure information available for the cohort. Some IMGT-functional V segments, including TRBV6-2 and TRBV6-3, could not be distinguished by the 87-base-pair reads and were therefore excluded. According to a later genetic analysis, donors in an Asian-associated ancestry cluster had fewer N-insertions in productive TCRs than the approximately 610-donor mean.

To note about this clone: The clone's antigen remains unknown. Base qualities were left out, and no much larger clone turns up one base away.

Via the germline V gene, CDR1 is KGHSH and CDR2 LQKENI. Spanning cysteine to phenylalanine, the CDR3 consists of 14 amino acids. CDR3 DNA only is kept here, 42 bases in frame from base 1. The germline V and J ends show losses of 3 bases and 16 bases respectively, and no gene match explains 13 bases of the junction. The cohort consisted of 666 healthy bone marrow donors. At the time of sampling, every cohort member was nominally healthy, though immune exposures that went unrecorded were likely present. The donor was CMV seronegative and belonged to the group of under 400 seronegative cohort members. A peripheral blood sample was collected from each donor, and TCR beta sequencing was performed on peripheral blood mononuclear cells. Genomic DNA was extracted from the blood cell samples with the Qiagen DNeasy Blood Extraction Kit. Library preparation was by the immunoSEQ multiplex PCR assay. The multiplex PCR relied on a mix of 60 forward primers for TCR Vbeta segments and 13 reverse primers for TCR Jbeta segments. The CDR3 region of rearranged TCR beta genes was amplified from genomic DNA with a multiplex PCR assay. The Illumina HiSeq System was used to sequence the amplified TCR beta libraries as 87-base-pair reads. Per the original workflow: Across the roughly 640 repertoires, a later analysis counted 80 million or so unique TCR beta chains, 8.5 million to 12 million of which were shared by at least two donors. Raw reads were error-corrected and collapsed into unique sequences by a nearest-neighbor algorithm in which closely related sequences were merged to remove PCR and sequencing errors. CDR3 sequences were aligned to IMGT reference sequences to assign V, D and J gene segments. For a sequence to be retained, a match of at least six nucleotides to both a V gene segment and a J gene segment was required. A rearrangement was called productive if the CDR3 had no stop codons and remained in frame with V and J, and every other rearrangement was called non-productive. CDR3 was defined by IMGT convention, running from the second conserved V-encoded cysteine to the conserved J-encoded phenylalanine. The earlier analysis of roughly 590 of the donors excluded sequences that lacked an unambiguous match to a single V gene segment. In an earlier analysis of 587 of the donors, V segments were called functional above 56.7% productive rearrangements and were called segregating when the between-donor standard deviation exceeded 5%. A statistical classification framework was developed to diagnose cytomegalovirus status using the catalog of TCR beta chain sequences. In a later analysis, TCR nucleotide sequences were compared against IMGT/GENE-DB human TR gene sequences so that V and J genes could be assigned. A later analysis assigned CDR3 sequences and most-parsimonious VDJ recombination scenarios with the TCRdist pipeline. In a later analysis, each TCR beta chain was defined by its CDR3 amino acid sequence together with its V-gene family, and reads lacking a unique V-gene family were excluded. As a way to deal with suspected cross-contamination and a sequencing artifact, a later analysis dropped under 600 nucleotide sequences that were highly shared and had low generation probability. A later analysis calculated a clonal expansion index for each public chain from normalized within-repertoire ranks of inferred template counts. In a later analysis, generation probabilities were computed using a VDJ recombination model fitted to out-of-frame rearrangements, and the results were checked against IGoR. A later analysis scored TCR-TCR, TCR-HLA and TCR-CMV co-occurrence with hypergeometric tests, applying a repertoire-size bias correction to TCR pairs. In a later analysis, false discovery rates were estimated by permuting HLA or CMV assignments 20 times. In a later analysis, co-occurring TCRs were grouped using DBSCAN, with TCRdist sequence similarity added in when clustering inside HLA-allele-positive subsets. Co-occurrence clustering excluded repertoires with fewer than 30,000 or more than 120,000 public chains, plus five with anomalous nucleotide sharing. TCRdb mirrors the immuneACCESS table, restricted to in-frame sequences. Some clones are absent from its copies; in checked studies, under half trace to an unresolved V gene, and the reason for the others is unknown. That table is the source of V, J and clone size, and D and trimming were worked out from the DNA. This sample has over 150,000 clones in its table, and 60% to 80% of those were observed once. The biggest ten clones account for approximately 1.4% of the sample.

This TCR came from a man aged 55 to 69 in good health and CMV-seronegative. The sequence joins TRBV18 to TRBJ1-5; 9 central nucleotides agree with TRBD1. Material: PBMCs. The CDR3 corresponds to CASSPDSSDRGKHF. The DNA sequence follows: TGTGCCAGCTCACCTGATTCTTCGGACAGGGGCAAACATTTT.